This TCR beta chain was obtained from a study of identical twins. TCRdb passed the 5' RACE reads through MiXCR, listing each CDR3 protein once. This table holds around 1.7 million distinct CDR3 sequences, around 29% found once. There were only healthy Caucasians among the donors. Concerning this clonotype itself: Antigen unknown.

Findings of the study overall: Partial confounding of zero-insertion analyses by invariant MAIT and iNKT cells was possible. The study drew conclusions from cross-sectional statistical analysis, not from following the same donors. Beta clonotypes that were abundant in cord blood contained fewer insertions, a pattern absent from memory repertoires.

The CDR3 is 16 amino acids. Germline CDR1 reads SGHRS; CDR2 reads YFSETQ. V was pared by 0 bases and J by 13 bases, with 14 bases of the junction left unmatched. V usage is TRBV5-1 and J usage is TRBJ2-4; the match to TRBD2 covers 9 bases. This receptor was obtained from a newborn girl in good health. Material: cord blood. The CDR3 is CASSLAGLARVDEQYF. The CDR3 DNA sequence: TGCGCCAGCAGCTTGGCGGGACTAGCTAGGGTGGATGAGCAGTACTTC.